This T cell receptor beta chain was sequenced during a study of T cells in Graves' hyperthyroidism and ophthalmopathy. Across the study: Blood from the periphery was taken at initial diagnosis, before any treatment.

Researchers amplified the TCR beta CDR3 regions from RNA transcripts. First-round RT-PCR of the TCR CDR3 relied on the HTBI primer set. Via MiXCR, TCRdb re-called the multiplex PCR reads, giving one row per CDR3 protein. Of about 250,000 distinct CDR3 sequences in the sample, nearly 15% were seen once. This CDR3 is 14 amino acids long. The junction had 9 bases not matched to a gene; V was cut back by 4 bases and J by 6 bases. The V gene's germline CDR1 is DFQATT and CDR2 SNEGSKA (reference sequence). This clonotype was sampled from a woman in her fifties or sixties with Graves' hyperthyroidism that later progressed to Graves' ophthalmopathy. Sequencing used blood. The gene calls are TRBV20-1 and TRBJ1-5, with 7 bases fitting TRBD1. CDR3 sequence: CSAKKRGGGQPQHF. The CDR3 coding sequence is TGCAGTGCTAAAAAGAGAGGGGGCGGTCAGCCCCAGCATTTT.